The 21 T cell receptor beta chains below were found in one sample sequenced in a study of T cells in women clearing cervical HPV infection. The data were produced by immunoSEQ multiplex PCR, yet TCRdb's version contains in-frame clones alone and is incomplete. This table holds under 20,000 clones. Sequenced: blood buffy coat. The receptors were sampled from a woman aged 18-70 years with a cervical HPV16 infection that either progressed to CIN3+ or cleared (not recorded which).

With regard to this clone: Read sequence stops 3 residues before the CDR3 end, and the germline J gene provides the missing end. This sequence joins TRBV20-1 and TRBJ1-1, with TRBD1 matching over 9 bases. This CDR3 has 11 amino acids. Germline values: CDR1 DFQATT, CDR2 SNEGSKA (reference sequence). This chain's CDR3 is CSAGGTGRAFF. The DNA read from the CDR3 is TGCAGTGCTGGCGGGACAGGGCGC.

As concerns this clone: The read comes to an end 3 residues before the CDR3 does, leaving the germline J gene to fill in the end. V and J are TRBV5-6 and TRBJ2-3; the match to TRBD1 covers 7 bases. Per germline, CDR1 SGHDT and CDR2 YYEEEE. Trimming removed 4 bases from V and 2 bases from J; junction bases left unmatched: 4. This CDR3 has 14 amino acids. The CDR3 DNA, read in part, is TGTGCCAGCAGCCCGGGACAGTACACAGATACG. This gives the protein CASSPGQYTDT. The entire CDR3 is CASSPGQYTDTQYF.

For this clone: The CDR3 end is not reached by the read, which stops 3 residues before it; the germline J gene fills it in. The J gene is TRBJ1-1, the V gene TRBV5-1, with a possible D match to TRBD1 (5 bases). The CDR3 has 13 amino acids. Germline-derived CDR1 and CDR2 are SGHRS and YFSETQ. Trimming removed 0 bases from V and 4 bases from J, with 7 bases in between. The part of the CDR3 DNA that was read is TGCGCCAGCAGCTTGGACGGGGGCACTGAA. Translating gives CASSLDGGTE. The full CDR3 is CASSLDGGTEAFF.

Concerning this clone: The read comes to an end 3 residues before the CDR3 does, leaving the germline J gene to fill in the end. The chain has TRBV4-2 and TRBJ2-5, with 9 bases lining up with TRBD1. The germline V gene encodes CDR1 LGHNA and CDR2 YNFKEQ. V shed 3 bases and J 3 bases; nucleotides not matched to a gene: 11. The CDR3 length is 17 residues. CDR3 bases read: TGTGCCAGCAGCCAGGGGGTACGGACAGGGGCCGAAGAGACC. It yields the protein CASSQGVRTGAEET. The complete CDR3 protein is CASSQGVRTGAEETQYF.

As to this clone: The read ends 3 residues shy of where the CDR3 ends; the end is completed using the germline J gene. This chain joins TRBV2 and TRBJ2-1; maybe TRBD1 (6 bases). Trimming shortened V by 4 bases and J by 0 bases, and 13 bases separated the two germline ends. The CDR3 covers 16 residues. Germline CDR1 is SNHLY and CDR2 is FYNNEI. The DNA read from the CDR3 is TGTGCCAGCAGTGCCAGGGGTTTGGCCTCCTACAATGAG. Translating gives CASSARGLASYNE. The complete CDR3 protein is CASSARGLASYNEQFF.

Comment on this clone: From the germline J gene comes the end of the CDR3, since the read stops 3 residues before it. The gene calls are TRBV7-2 and TRBJ1-6; D is perhaps TRBD1 (6 bases). Germline loops: CDR1 SGHTA, CDR2 FQGNSA. Trimming left V 5 bases short and J 5 bases short, with 13 bases between. CDR3 length equals 15 residues. The CDR3 loop reads CASSQGRTDNSPLHF. The DNA read from the CDR3 is TGTGCCAGCAGCCAAGGGAGGACAGATAATTCACCC.

For this clone: Read coverage stops 3 residues before the CDR3 terminus; the germline J gene supplies the remainder. The chain employs TRBV20-1 and TRBJ1-1; TRBD1 agrees at 9 bases. This CDR3 contains 13 residues. After removal of 1 base from V and 7 bases from J, the junction contained 4 bases not matched to a gene. Germline V gene sequence: CDR1 DFQATT, CDR2 SNEGSKA (reference sequence). This chain's CDR3 is CSARGDRANEAFF. The sequenced part of the CDR3 DNA is TGCAGTGCTAGAGGGGACAGGGCTAATGAA.

A note on this clone: The read is 3 residues too short to cover the CDR3 end, so that end is filled in from the germline J gene. The genes are TRBV18 and TRBJ1-2; no clear D gene. Trimming stripped 4 bases from V and 0 bases from J, with 9 bases between. Germline CDR1 reads KGHSH; CDR2 reads LQKENI. The CDR3 runs 14 residues. The part of the CDR3 DNA that was read is TGTGCCAGCTCACACAGCAATTCTAACTATGGC. The encoded protein is CASSHSNSNYG. The whole CDR3 protein reads CASSHSNSNYGYTF.

In the case of this clone: Read coverage stops 3 residues before the CDR3 terminus; the germline J gene supplies the remainder. This chain uses TRBV18 with TRBJ2-5; tentatively, D is TRBD1 (5 bases). V lost 4 bases to trimming and J lost 4 bases, with 10 bases between them. Germline V gene lookup returns CDR1 KGHSH and CDR2 LQKENI. The CDR3 loop spans 13 amino acids. CDR3 bases read: TGTGCCAGCTCACGCGACAGACCAGAGACC. Its protein product is CASSRDRPET. The complete CDR3 reads CASSRDRPETQYF.

Worth noting for this clone: The read ends 3 residues before the CDR3 terminus; that terminus is restored from the germline J gene. This sequence joins TRBV12-3 or TRBV12-4 and TRBJ2-3; 10 nucleotides match TRBD2. With 1 base clipped from V and 4 bases from J, the junction kept 2 bases outside the gene matches. The CDR3 contains 15 residues. The CDR3 DNA, read in part, is TGTGCCAGCAGTTTAGGGCTAGCGGGAGCAGATACG. Translated, it gives CASSLGLAGADT. The complete CDR3 protein is CASSLGLAGADTQYF.

Concerning this clone: The read ends 3 residues early relative to the CDR3; the germline J gene fills the gap. The V gene is TRBV11-2, the J gene TRBJ2-6; D gene unclear. This CDR3 is 13 amino acids long. With 4 bases removed from V and 6 bases from J, the gap between germline ends came to 7 bases. The germline V gene encodes CDR1 SGHAT and CDR2 FQNNGV. The DNA read from the CDR3 is TGTGCCAGCAGCTCGGTAGTGGCCAACGTC. Encoded protein: CASSSVVANV. In full, the CDR3 is CASSSVVANVLTF.

To note about this clone: The read ends 3 residues shy of where the CDR3 ends; the end is completed using the germline J gene. This sequence joins TRBV7-8 and TRBJ1-2; TRBD1 matches 7 bases. Germline values: CDR1 SGHVS, CDR2 FQNEAQ. CDR3 length equals 17 residues. The junction had 11 bases not matched to a gene; V was cut back by 0 bases and J by 4 bases. The sequenced part of the CDR3 DNA is TGTGCCAGCAGCTTAGCGGGGGGACAGAATTGGCGCTATGGC. Amino acids: CASSLAGGQNWRYG. The CDR3 as a whole reads CASSLAGGQNWRYGYTF.

On this clone itself: The read gets to within 3 residues of the CDR3 end, and the germline J gene fills in the rest. The chain carries TRBV19 and TRBJ1-1; unclear D gene. Germline values: CDR1 LNHDA, CDR2 SQIVND (reference sequence). The CDR3 contains 16 residues. V dropped 4 bases and J dropped 0 bases, with 15 bases sitting between them. The sequenced part of the CDR3 DNA is TGTGCCAGTAGTACGCGGTCCGTGAAGATGAACACTGAA. Translating gives CASSTRSVKMNTE. The entire CDR3 sequence reads CASSTRSVKMNTEAFF.

As for this clone: From the germline J gene comes the end of the CDR3, since the read stops 3 residues before it. The chain has TRBV30 and TRBJ2-2, with D unclear. V lost 1 base, J lost 6 bases, and 9 bases lay in between. The CDR3 covers 13 residues. Germline V gives CDR1 GTSNPN, CDR2 SVGIG (reference sequence). The CDR3 region is CAWSESGSGELFF. Incomplete CDR3 DNA: TGTGCCTGGAGTGAATCAGGATCCGGGGAG.

About this clone: The CDR3 end falls 3 residues outside the read, so it is completed with the germline J gene. The chain combines TRBV2 with TRBJ1-1; D not certain. The CDR3 covers 13 residues. Trimming took 6 bases from V and 5 from J, leaving 13 bases between them. CDR1 and CDR2 from the germline V gene are SNHLY and FYNNEI. The CDR3 spells CASRTGEHTEAFF. The part of the CDR3 DNA that was read is TGTGCCAGCAGAACGGGTGAACATACTGAA.

Comment on this clone: With the read ending 3 residues before the CDR3 end, the germline J gene is used to fill in that end. The J gene is TRBJ2-7, the V gene TRBV2, with 7 bases that match TRBD1. Unmatched junction bases numbered 5, after V lost 6 bases and J lost 3 bases. The germline V gene has CDR1 SNHLY and CDR2 FYNNEI. The CDR3 has 13 amino acids. The sequenced part of the CDR3 DNA is TGTGCCAGCAGCATGGGACAGAACTACGAG. Its translation is CASSMGQNYE. The complete CDR3 sequence is CASSMGQNYEQYF.

On this clone: The CDR3 end falls 3 residues outside the read, so it is completed with the germline J gene. The chain carries TRBV20-1 and TRBJ2-5; 8 nucleotides match TRBD2. The CDR3 loop spans 14 amino acids. Germline trimming cut 6 bases from V and 2 bases from J; bases unmatched to any gene: 8. Germline lookup yields CDR1 DFQATT and CDR2 SNEGSKA (reference sequence). The CDR3 is CSAGKRGWQETQYF. The CDR3 bases that were read are TGCAGTGCAGGGAAGCGGGGGTGGCAAGAGACC.

Judged by frequency, this clone is medium-sized. Read sequence stops 3 residues before the CDR3 end, and the germline J gene provides the missing end. The chain is built from TRBV7-2 and TRBJ2-3, with TRBD2 identical over 11 bases. The J segment lost 3 bases and the V segment lost 5 bases, leaving 4 bases of the junction unmatched. CDR3 size: 15 residues. Germline CDR1 SGHTA, CDR2 FQGNSA. Partial CDR3 DNA: TGTGCCAGCAGCATTGGACTAGCGGGTACAGATACG. It translates to CASSIGLAGTDT. The CDR3, in full, reads CASSIGLAGTDTQYF.

Of note for this clone: The read halts 3 residues ahead of the CDR3 end, with the missing end drawn from the germline J gene. The chain couples TRBV6-2 or TRBV6-3 to TRBJ2-7, with D tentatively TRBD2 (6 bases). Trimming shortened V by 7 bases and J by 0 bases, and 10 bases separated the two germline ends. CDR3 length equals 13 residues. The germline V gene encodes CDR1 MNHEY and CDR2 SVGEGT. CDR3: CASTPGLSYEQYF. CDR3 DNA, as far as it was read: TGTGCCAGCACCCCGGGACTCTCCTACGAG.

A remark on this clone: The read ends 3 residues before the CDR3 terminus; that terminus is restored from the germline J gene. This chain uses TRBV7-8 with TRBJ2-5, with unresolved D. Per germline, CDR1 SGHVS and CDR2 FQNEAQ. V was pared by 1 base and J by 2 bases, with 8 bases between. The CDR3 covers 14 residues. The sequenced part of the CDR3 DNA is TGTGCCAGCAGCTTAGGTGTAGTGCAAGAGACC. Amino acid sequence: CASSLGVVQET. The full CDR3 protein is CASSLGVVQETQYF.

Worth noting for this clone: The sequence runs out 3 residues before the end of the CDR3; the remainder is reconstructed from the germline J gene. The V call is TRBV7-3, the J call TRBJ2-1; 8 bases are a match to TRBD1. The CDR3 has 13 amino acids. CDR1 and CDR2 (germline): SGHTA, FQGTGA. The J segment lost 7 bases and the V segment lost 3 bases, leaving 2 bases of the junction unmatched. The CDR3 sequence is CASSFGDRNEQFF. The sequenced part of the CDR3 DNA is TGTGCCAGCAGCTTTGGGGACAGGAATGAG. Looking up the rest from reference TRBV7-3 and TRBJ2-1 gives the full variable domain: GAGVSQTPSNKVTEKGKYVELRCDPISGHTALYWYRQSLGQGPEFLIYFQGTGAADDSGLPNDRFFAVRPEGSVSTLKIQRTERGDSAVYLCASSFGDRNEQFFGPGTRLTVL.